This TCR beta chain was identified during a study of blood T cell repertoires in COVID-19. V was clipped by 5 bases and J by 4 bases; unmatched bases: 10. CDR3 length: 15 residues. Germline V lookup: CDR1 SGHAT, CDR2 FQNNGV. Study processing details: Scientists estimated how many nucleated cells there were by amplifying reference gene primers. The assay was immunoSEQ multiplex PCR, and TCRdb's table has in-frame clones only and misses some. That table gives V, J and clone size, and the DNA gave D and trimming. The top ten hold roughly 3.5% of the sample, which has 200,000 to 250,000 clones, approximately 83% seen once. Across about two dozen US areas, participants ranged in age from roughly 18 to 95 years. Donors of Cohort 3 who recovered were those that had two negative PCRs, clearance, or symptom resolution.

The source is a woman aged 60 to 75 who had recovered from COVID-19. Source material: PBMCs or T cells enriched from blood (not recorded which). This chain joins TRBV11-2 and TRBJ2-7, with 8 bases aligning to TRBD1. The DNA for the CDR3 is TGTGCCAGCAGCACATCCGGGACAGGAAAATACGAGCAGTACTTC. Translation: CASSTSGTGKYEQYF.